This TCR beta chain was recovered during a study of blood T cells in healthy people across ages. Primers used in a second PCR of roughly 7 to 11 cycles were a sample-barcoded 5' primer and a J-beta primer mix. Every cDNA molecule bore a tag from a template-switch adaptor containing 12 random nucleotides. TCRdb re-called the 5' RACE reads with MiXCR, one entry per CDR3 protein. The sample has some 1.5 million distinct CDR3 sequences; 28% are singletons. The study, taken as a whole, reports: Getting older went along with TCR beta diversity per million T cells dropping roughly linearly. When set beside aged donors, long-lived donors presented more naive CD4+ cells and higher diversity.

Points on this clonotype: Its specificity is not known.

V lost 6 bases and J lost 7; bases outside the gene matches: 7. CDR1 is MGHDK, CDR2 SYGVNS, per germline. This CDR3 contains 13 residues. Sequenced input: blood. The TCR was taken from a woman in her twenties or thirties in good health. The J gene is TRBJ1-2, the V gene TRBV25-1; TRBD1 aligns across 8 bases. CDR3 nucleotides: TGTGCCAGCAGCACAGGGGGAGGGGGTGGCTACACCTTC. As protein: CASSTGGGGGYTF.